The 3 T cell receptor beta chains given below trace back to one sample, sequenced in a study of OX40 agonist ivuxolimab in advanced cancers. The method behind the library was the immunoSEQ multiplex PCR assay. TCRdb provides this immuneACCESS table in a form limited to in-frame rearrangements. Some clones are lacking; in checked studies, under half of them reflect an unresolved V gene, and why the rest are absent is not known. Here the sample has under 140,000 clones; approximately 89% occur a single time. Less than 0.35% of the sample comes from the top ten. Sequencing used CD4+ or CD8+ T cells sorted from blood, obtained in a trial of the OX40 agonist ivuxolimab. The receptors come from an adult with an advanced solid tumor such as melanoma, head and neck, liver or kidney cancer.

The table lists this clone with a few counts. This chain links TRBV5-6 with TRBJ2-7; D is unclear. Per germline, CDR1 SGHDT and CDR2 YYEEEE. Trimming removed 0 bases at V and 6 bases at J, with 10 bases between. The CDR3 sequence is 13 residues long. The chain's CDR3 is CASSLVTRREQYF. The CDR3 nucleotides are TGTGCCAGCAGCTTGGTCACTCGGCGCGAGCAGTACTTC.

This chain uses TRBV5-6 with TRBJ1-5, with D unclear. The ends were cut back, 5 bases at V and 7 bases at J, with 16 bases in the middle. CDR1 and CDR2 (germline): SGHDT, YYEEEE. The CDR3 is 14 residues long. CDR3 amino acids: CASSRTDSRQPQHF. The CDR3 nucleotides are TGTGCCAGCAGTCGGACGGATAGTAGACAGCCCCAGCATTTT.

This rearrangement joins TRBV7-6 to TRBJ2-2; possible D gene TRBD2, 6 bases. The CDR3 consists of 15 residues. V shed 5 bases and J shed 5 bases, with 15 bases lying between them. Germline CDR1 is SGHVS and CDR2 is FNYEAQ. CDR3 in amino acids: CASSTRLGGTGELFF. Written as DNA, the CDR3 is TGTGCCAGCAGCACCAGACTGGGGGGAACCGGGGAGCTGTTTTTT. The variable domain in full, with the rest retrieved from reference TRBV7-6 and TRBJ2-2, is GAGVSQSPRYKVTKRGQDVALRCDPISGHVSLYWYRQALGQGPEFLTYFNYEAQQDKSGLPNDRFSAERPEGSISTLTIQRTEQRDSAMYRCASSTRLGGTGELFFGEGSRLTVL.